The 20 T cell receptor beta chains presented below share a single source sample, sequenced in a study of blood T cell repertoires in COVID-19. Measured with immunoSEQ multiplex PCR; TCRdb has only the in-frame clones, and not every one. The sample comprises about 130,000 clones, around 85% of which are singletons, and about 17% rests with the top ten. Material: peripheral blood. All receptors come from a woman in her fifties or sixties with acute or convalescent COVID-19.

V and J are TRBV19 and TRBJ1-3; no firm D call. The length of the CDR3 is 13 residues. The germline V gene has CDR1 LNHDA and CDR2 SQIVND (reference sequence). Trimming cost V 4 bases and J 0 bases, with 4 bases left between them. For the CDR3, the DNA is TGTGCCAGTAGTACCGTCTCTGGAAACACCATATATTTT. This gives the protein CASSTVSGNTIYF.

V usage is TRBV12-2 and J usage is TRBJ1-5; the table's D gene call, TRBD1, was not cross checked with the DNA. TRBV12-2 has pseudogene status. The CDR3 spans 18 residues. CDR3: CASRLFRDIGYSNQPQHF. The CDR3 coding sequence is TGTGCAAGTCGCTTATTCCGGGACATCGGTTATAGCAATCAGCCCCAGCATTTT.

The V gene is TRBV9, the J gene TRBJ2-7, with 9 bases lining up with TRBD2. The CDR3 has 13 residues. CDR1 and CDR2 (germline): SGDLS, YYNGEE. Losses at the gene ends were 2 bases for V and 5 bases for J; bases not matched to a gene: 2. CDR3 amino acids: CASSVRTSDEQYF. The DNA of the CDR3 is TGTGCCAGCAGCGTCCGGACTAGCGACGAGCAGTACTTC. Using reference TRBV9 and TRBJ2-7 for the parts outside the CDR3, the full variable domain is DSGVTQTPKHLITATGQRVTLRCSPRSGDLSVYWYQQSLDQGLQFLIQYYNGEERAKGNILERFSAQQFPDLHSELNLSSLELGDSALYFCASSVRTSDEQYFGPGTRLTVT.

This chain uses TRBV9 with TRBJ1-2; 11 bases match TRBD1. J gave up 0 bases and V 3 bases, and 7 bases lay outside the gene matches. CDR3 length: 17 residues. Germline CDR1 and CDR2: SGDLS and YYNGEE. CDR3 region: CASSEGTGGWANYGYTF. The CDR3 DNA is TGTGCCAGCAGCGAAGGGACAGGGGGATGGGCTAACTATGGCTACACCTTC.

V is TRBV19 and J is TRBJ2-3; 10 nucleotides match TRBD1. Germline CDR1 is LNHDA and CDR2 is SQIVND (reference sequence). CDR3 length: 16 amino acids. V trimming: 3 bases; J trimming: 2 bases; junction bases outside the gene matches: 5. The CDR3 protein is CASSIEGTGVTDTQYF. In DNA, the CDR3 is TGTGCCAGTAGTATCGAGGGGACAGGGGTCACAGATACGCAGTATTTT.

Remarks on this clone: At the DNA level, this CDR3 is encoded by other sequences in the same sample as well. CDR3 amino acids: CASSLGTSASGGELFF. For the CDR3, the DNA is TGTGCCAGCAGCTTAGGGACTAGCGCCTCGGGCGGAGAGCTGTTTTTT. This chain links TRBV11-3 with TRBJ2-2; TRBD2 matches at 9 bases. The germline gives CDR1 SGHNT, CDR2 YENEEA. The J segment lost 11 bases and the V segment lost 1 base, leaving 11 bases of the junction unmatched. The CDR3 runs to 16 residues. Based on the CDR3 plus reference TRBV11-3 and TRBJ2-2, the full variable domain is EAGVVQSPRYKIIEKKQPVAFWCNPISGHNTLYWYLQNLGQGPELLIRYENEEAVDDSQLPKDRFSAERLKGVDSTLKIQPAELGDSAVYLCASSLGTSASGGELFFGEGSRLTVL.

The CDR3 DNA is TGCAGCGTCCACGGGGCGGGGGGGAACGAGCAGTACTTC. Amino acid sequence: CSVHGAGGNEQYF. V and J are TRBV29-1 and TRBJ2-7; 9 nucleotides align to TRBD2. J was trimmed by 5 bases and V by 6 bases; bases with no gene match: 8. CDR3 length: 13 amino acids. Germline V gene data show CDR1 as SQVTM and CDR2 as ANQGSEA.

The genes are TRBV6-1 and TRBJ1-2, with a weak D call TRBD1 (6 bases). The germline V gene encodes CDR1 MNHNS and CDR2 SASEGT. This CDR3 comprises 14 residues. The germline V and J ends were trimmed by 2 bases and 3 bases, with 10 bases remaining between them. CDR3 DNA: TGTGCCAGCAGTGAAACGGCAGGGGACTATGGCTACACCTTC. Translating gives CASSETAGDYGYTF.

The genes are TRBV18 and TRBJ1-2; 9 bases fit TRBD1. The V gene's germline CDR1 is KGHSH and CDR2 LQKENI. The CDR3 consists of 14 residues. V shed 2 bases, J shed 2 bases, and the junction held 0 bases outside the gene matches. The CDR3 nucleotides read TGTGCCAGCTCACCAGGACAGGGGAACTATGGCTACACCTTC. Protein product: CASSPGQGNYGYTF.

This sequence joins TRBV10-3 and TRBJ1-4, with D uncertain. The CDR3 consists of 14 residues. Germline CDR1 and CDR2: ENHRY and SYGVKD. The V end lost 6 bases, the J end lost 2 bases, and 10 bases lay between the germline ends. The CDR3 region has the DNA TGTGCCATCAGCGCAGTGCCCACTAATGAAAAACTGTTTTTT. This codes for CAISAVPTNEKLFF.

V is TRBV5-4 and J is TRBJ1-1, with 10 bases matching TRBD1. Germline trimming cut 4 bases from V and 2 bases from J; bases unmatched to any gene: 8. Germline V gene data show CDR1 as SGHNT and CDR2 as YYREEE (reference sequence). This CDR3 contains 16 residues. In DNA form, the CDR3 reads TGTGCCAGCAGCCTCCGGGACAGGGGCTCTAACACTGAAGCTTTCTTT. Protein: CASSLRDRGSNTEAFF.

The sample holds a few counts of this clone. The chain links TRBV6-5 to TRBJ1-2, with D possibly matching TRBD1 (6 bases). The CDR3 is 14 amino acids. The V end lost 2 bases, the J end lost 5 bases, and 12 bases lay between the germline ends. Germline CDR1 MNHEY, CDR2 SVGAGI. The CDR3 loop reads CASSYSAGAYGYTF. Written as DNA, the CDR3 is TGTGCCAGCAGTTACAGTGCAGGGGCGTATGGCTACACCTTC.

This chain uses TRBV7-2 with TRBJ1-1, with TRBD1 matching 8 bases. This CDR3 spans 16 amino acids. Germline V lookup: CDR1 SGHTA, CDR2 FQGNSA. V gave up 6 bases and J gave up 2 bases; unmatched junction bases: 11. CDR3 region: CASSLLFGQGNTEAFF. The CDR3, as DNA: TGTGCCAGCAGTCTTCTTTTCGGACAGGGCAACACTGAAGCTTTCTTT.

A note on this clone: Other DNA sequences within the sample encode an identical CDR3. J is TRBJ1-5 and V is TRBV2; unclear D gene. The ends were cut back, 1 base at V and 2 bases at J, with 6 bases in the middle. Germline CDR1 SNHLY, CDR2 FYNNEI. The CDR3 covers 14 residues. The CDR3 DNA reads TGTGCCAGCAGTGAAGATAGAGGCAATCAGCCCCAGCATTTT. It translates to CASSEDRGNQPQHF. The full variable domain, completed using reference TRBV2 and TRBJ1-5, is EPEVTQTPSHQVTQMGQEVILRCVPISNHLYFYWYRQILGQKVEFLVSFYNNEISEKSEIFDDQFSVERPDGSNFTLKIRSTKLEDSAMYFCASSEDRGNQPQHFGDGTRLSIL.

The chain joins TRBV3-1 (or the pseudogene TRBV3-2) to TRBJ2-7; TRBD1 matches at 7 bases. The CDR3 length is 16 residues. Germline CDR1 and CDR2: LGHDT and YNNKEL (reference sequence). V dropped 3 bases and J dropped 0; count of bases not matched to a gene: 8. CDR3 sequence: CASSQKTGSFSYEQYF. The CDR3 coding sequence is TGTGCCAGCAGCCAGAAGACAGGGAGTTTCTCCTACGAGCAGTACTTC.

The rearrangement uses TRBV5-1 and TRBJ1-1; D may be TRBD1 (5 bases). The length of the CDR3 is 14 residues. Germline lookup yields CDR1 SGHRS and CDR2 YFSETQ. V was trimmed by 4 bases and J by 1 base, leaving 11 bases between them. The CDR3 DNA reads TGCGCCAGCAGCCCAATTGACAGGAACACTGAAGCTTTCTTT. The encoded protein is CASSPIDRNTEAFF.

V and J are TRBV2 and TRBJ1-1; TRBD1 is a possible D gene (5 bases). This CDR3 comprises 15 residues. V lost 2 bases and J 5 bases, leaving 15 bases between the germline ends. From germline, CDR1 is SNHLY and CDR2 FYNNEI. CDR3 nucleotide sequence: TGTGCCAGCAGTGAAATAGAAGGGCGGGGGACTGAAGCTTTCTTT. It specifies CASSEIEGRGTEAFF.

The genes are TRBV2 and TRBJ1-1; D might be TRBD1 (6 bases). The germline V gene has CDR1 SNHLY and CDR2 FYNNEI. The V and J ends lost 6 bases and 1 base respectively, with 12 bases between them. The CDR3 consists of 14 residues. The CDR3 nucleotides read TGTGCCAGCAGCCTACGGGGGGCGAACACTGAAGCTTTCTTT. It encodes CASSLRGANTEAFF.

The chain is built from TRBV30 and TRBJ1-5, with 10 bases aligning to TRBD1. The V and J ends lost 1 base and 4 bases, in that order; junction bases with no gene match: 1. The CDR3 totals 14 residues. Germline V gene data show CDR1 as GTSNPN and CDR2 as SVGIG (reference sequence). CDR3 region: CAWSGGQGNQPQHF. The CDR3 region has the DNA TGTGCCTGGAGTGGGGGACAGGGGAATCAGCCCCAGCATTTT.

The rearrangement joins TRBV6-6 to TRBJ1-5, with TRBD1 identical over 10 bases. Germline CDR1 reads MNHNY; CDR2 reads SVGAGI (reference sequence). With 7 bases clipped from V and 6 bases from J, the junction kept 6 bases outside the gene matches. The CDR3 covers 14 residues. CDR3 protein: CASIPGQGIQPQHF. The CDR3 nucleotides read TGTGCCAGCATTCCGGGACAGGGGATTCAGCCCCAGCATTTT.